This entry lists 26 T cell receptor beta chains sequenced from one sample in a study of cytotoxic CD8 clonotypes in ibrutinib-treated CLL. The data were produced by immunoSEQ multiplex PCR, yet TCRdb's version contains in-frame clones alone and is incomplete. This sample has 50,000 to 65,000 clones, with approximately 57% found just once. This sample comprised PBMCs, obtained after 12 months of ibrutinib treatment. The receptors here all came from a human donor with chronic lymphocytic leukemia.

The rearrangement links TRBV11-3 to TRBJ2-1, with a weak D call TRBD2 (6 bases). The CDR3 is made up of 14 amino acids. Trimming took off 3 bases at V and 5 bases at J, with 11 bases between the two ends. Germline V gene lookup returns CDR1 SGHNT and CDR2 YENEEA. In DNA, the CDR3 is TGTGCCAGCAGCTTGGGACTGCCTAACAATGAGCAGTTCTTC. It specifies CASSLGLPNNEQFF.

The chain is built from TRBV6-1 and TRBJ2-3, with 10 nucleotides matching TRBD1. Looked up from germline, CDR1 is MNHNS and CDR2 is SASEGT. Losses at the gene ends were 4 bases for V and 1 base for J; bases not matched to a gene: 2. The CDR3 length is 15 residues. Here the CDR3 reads CASSVGTGGTDTQYF. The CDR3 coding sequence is TGTGCCAGCAGTGTTGGGACAGGGGGCACAGATACGCAGTATTTT.

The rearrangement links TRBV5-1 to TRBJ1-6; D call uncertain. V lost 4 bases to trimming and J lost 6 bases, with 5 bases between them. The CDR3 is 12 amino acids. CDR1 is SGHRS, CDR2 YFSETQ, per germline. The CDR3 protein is CASSTANSPLHF. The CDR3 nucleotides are TGCGCCAGCAGCACCGCTAATTCACCCCTCCACTTT.

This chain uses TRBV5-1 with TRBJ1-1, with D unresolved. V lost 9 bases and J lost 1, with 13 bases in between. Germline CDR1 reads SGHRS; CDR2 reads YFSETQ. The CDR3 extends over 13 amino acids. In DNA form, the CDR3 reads TGCGCCACCAAGAGAGGAGGGAACACTGAAGCTTTCTTT. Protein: CATKRGGNTEAFF.

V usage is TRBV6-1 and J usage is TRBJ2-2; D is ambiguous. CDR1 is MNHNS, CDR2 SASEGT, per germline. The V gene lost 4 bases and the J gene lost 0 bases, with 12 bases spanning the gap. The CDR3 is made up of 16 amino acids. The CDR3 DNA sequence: TGTGCCAGCAGTGTTGGAACCTACGCGAACACCGGGGAGCTGTTTTTT. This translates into CASSVGTYANTGELFF.

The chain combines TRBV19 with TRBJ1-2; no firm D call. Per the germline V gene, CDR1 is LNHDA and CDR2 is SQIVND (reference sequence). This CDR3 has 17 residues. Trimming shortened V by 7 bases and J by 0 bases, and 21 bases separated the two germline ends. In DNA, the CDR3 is TGTGCCAGTAACTCTCTCTCCAGGACCGTTGCTAACTATGGCTACACCTTC. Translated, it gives CASNSLSRTVANYGYTF.

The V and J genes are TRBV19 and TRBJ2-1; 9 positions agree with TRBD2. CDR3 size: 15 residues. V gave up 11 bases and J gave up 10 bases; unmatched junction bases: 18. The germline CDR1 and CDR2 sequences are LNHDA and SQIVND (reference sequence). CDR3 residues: CASTSVVAGELEQFF. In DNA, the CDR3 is TGTGCCTCCACCTCGGTGGTAGCGGGAGAGTTGGAGCAGTTCTTC.

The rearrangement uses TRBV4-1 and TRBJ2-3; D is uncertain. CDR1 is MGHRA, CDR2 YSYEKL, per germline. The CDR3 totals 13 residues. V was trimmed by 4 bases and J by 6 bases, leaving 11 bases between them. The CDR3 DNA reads TGCGCCAGCAGCCTTCGGACCGGCGATACGCAGTATTTT. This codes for CASSLRTGDTQYF.

The CDR3, as DNA: TGTGCCAGTAGGGCGAGCAACACCGGGGAGCTGTTTTTT. It yields the protein CASRASNTGELFF. The genes are TRBV19 and TRBJ2-2; no clear D gene. Germline CDR1 reads LNHDA; CDR2 reads SQIVND (reference sequence). V was cut by 6 bases and J by 2 bases, with 7 bases left in between. This CDR3 has 13 amino acids.

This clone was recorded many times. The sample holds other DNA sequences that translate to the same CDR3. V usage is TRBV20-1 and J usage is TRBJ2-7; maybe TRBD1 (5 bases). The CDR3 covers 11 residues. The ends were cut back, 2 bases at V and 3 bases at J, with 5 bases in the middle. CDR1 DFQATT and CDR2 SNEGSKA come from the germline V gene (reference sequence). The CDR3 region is CSARQGYEQYV. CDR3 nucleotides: TGCAGTGCTAGACAGGGCTACGAGCAGTACGTC.

The CDR3 region has the DNA TGCGCCAGCAGTGGGGTTCCGAATCAGCCCCAGCATTTT. Encoded protein: CASSGVPNQPQHF. The V and J genes are TRBV10-2 and TRBJ1-5; no clear D. The CDR3 sequence is 13 residues long. CDR1 is WSHSY and CDR2 is SAAADI in the germline V gene. V was pared by 4 bases and J by 4 bases, with 8 bases between.

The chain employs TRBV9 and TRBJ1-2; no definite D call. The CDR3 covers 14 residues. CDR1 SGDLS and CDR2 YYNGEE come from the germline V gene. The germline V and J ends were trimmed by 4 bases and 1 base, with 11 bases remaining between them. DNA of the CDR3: TGTGCCAGCAGCCGAGAAATCTTTAACTATGGCTACACCTTC. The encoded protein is CASSREIFNYGYTF.

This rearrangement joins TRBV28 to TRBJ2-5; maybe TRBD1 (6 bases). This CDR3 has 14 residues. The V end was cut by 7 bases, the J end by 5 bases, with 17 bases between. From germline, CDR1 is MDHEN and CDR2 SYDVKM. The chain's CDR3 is CASTRWDTRETQYF. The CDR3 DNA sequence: TGTGCCAGCACACGTTGGGACACGAGGGAGACCCAGTACTTC.

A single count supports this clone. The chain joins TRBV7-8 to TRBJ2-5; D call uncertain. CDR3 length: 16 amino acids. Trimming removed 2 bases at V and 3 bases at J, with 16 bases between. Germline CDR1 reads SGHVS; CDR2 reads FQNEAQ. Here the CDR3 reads CASSLRVRASEETQYF. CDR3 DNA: TGTGCCAGCAGCTTACGGGTCCGGGCCAGCGAAGAGACCCAGTACTTC. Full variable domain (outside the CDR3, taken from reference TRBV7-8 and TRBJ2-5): GAGVSQSPRYKVAKRGQDVALRCDPISGHVSLFWYQQALGQGPEFLTYFQNEAQLDKSGLPSDRFFAERPEGSVSTLKIQRTQQEDSAVYLCASSLRVRASEETQYFGPGTRLLVL.

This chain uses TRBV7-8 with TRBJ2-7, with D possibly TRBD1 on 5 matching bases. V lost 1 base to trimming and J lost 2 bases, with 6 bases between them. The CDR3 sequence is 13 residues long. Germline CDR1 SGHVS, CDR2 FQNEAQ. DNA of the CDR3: TGTGCCAGCAGCTTAGGACAGCCCTACGAGCAGTACTTC. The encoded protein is CASSLGQPYEQYF.

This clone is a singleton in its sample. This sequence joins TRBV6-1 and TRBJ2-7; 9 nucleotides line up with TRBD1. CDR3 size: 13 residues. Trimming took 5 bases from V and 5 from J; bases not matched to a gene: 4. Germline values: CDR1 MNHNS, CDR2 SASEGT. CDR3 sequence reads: CASSPRTGDEQYV. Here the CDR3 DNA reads TGTGCCAGCAGTCCCCGGACAGGGGACGAGCAGTACGTC.

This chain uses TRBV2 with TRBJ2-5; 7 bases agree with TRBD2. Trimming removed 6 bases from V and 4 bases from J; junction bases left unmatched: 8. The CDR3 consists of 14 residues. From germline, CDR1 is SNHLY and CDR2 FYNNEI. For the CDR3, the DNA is TGTGCCAGCAGCACGACTAGCTGGGGAGAGACCCAGTACTTC. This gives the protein CASSTTSWGETQYF.

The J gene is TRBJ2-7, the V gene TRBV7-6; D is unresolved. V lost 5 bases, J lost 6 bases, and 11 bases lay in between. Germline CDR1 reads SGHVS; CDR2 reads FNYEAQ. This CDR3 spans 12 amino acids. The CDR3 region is CASSPNIGEQYF. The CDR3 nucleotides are TGTGCCAGCAGCCCGAATATTGGCGAGCAGTACTTC.

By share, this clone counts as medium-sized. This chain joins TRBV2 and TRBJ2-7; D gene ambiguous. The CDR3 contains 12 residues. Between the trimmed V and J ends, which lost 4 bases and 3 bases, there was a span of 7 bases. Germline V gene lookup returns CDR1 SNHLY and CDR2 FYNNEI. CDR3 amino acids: CASSGPNYEQYV. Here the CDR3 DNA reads TGTGCCAGCAGTGGTCCTAACTACGAGCAGTACGTC.

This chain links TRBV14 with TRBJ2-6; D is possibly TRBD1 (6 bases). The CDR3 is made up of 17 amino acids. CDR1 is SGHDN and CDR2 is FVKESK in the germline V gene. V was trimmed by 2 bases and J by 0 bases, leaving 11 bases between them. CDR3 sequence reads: CASSQSRTASGANVLTF. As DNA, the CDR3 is TGTGCCAGCAGCCAATCCCGGACAGCCTCTGGGGCCAACGTCCTGACTTTC.

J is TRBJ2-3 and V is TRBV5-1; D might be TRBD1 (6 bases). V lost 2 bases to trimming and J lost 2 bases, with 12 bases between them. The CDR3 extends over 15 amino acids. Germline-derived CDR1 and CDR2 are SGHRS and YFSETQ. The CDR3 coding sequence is TGCGCCAGCAGCTTACAGGGCTCTAACACAGATACGCAGTATTTT. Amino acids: CASSLQGSNTDTQYF.

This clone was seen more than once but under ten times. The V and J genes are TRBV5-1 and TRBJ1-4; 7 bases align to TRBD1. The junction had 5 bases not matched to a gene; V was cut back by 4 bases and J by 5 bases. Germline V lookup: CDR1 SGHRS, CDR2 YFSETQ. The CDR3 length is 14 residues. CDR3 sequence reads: CASSRDSWNEKLFF. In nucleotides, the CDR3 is TGCGCCAGCAGCCGGGACAGCTGGAATGAAAAACTGTTTTTT.

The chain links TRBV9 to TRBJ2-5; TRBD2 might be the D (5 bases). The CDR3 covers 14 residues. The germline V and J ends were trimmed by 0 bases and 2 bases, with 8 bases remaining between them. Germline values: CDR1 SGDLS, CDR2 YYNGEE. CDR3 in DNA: TGTGCCAGCAGCGTAGGAGGGTTACAAGAGACCCAGTACTTC. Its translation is CASSVGGLQETQYF.

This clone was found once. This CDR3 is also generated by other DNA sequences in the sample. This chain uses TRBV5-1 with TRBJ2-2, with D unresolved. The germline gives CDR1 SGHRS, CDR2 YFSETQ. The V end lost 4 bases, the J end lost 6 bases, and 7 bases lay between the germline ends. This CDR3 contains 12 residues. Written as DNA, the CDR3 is TGCGCCAGCAGCCTAGGGCCCGGGGAGCTGTTTTTT. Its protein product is CASSLGPGELFF.

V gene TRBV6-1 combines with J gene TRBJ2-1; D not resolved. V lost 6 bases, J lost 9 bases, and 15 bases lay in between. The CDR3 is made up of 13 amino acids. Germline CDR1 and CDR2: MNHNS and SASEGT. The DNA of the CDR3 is TGTGCCAGCAGCCCTAGGGCGGCAGGTGAGCAGTTCTTC. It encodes CASSPRAAGEQFF.

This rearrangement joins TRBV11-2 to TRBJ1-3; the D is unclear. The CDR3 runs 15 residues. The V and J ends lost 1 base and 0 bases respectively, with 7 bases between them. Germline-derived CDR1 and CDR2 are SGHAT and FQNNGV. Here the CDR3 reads CASSLGSVSGNTIYF. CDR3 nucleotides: TGTGCCAGCAGCTTAGGTAGCGTCTCTGGAAACACCATATATTTT.